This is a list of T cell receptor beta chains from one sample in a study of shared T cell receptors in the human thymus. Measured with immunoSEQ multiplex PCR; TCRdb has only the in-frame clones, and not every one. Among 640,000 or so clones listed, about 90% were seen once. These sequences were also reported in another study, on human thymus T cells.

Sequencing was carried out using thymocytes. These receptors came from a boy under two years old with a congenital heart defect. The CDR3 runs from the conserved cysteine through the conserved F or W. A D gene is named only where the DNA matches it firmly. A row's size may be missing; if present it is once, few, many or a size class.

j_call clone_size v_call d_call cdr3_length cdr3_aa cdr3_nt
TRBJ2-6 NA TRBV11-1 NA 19 CASSLGDYRPKAGANVLTF TGTGCCAGCAGCTTGGGCGACTATCGACCAAAGGCTGGGGCCAACGTCCTGACTTTC
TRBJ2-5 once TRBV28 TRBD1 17 CASSLYPPGQFVETQYF TGTGCCAGCAGTTTATACCCCCCGGGACAGTTTGTGGAGACCCAGTACTTC
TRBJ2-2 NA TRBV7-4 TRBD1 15 CASSYGQGFTGELFF TGTGCCAGCAGCTATGGACAGGGATTCACCGGGGAGCTGTTTTTT
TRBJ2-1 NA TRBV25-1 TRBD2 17 CASSDSGGRKTPNEQFF TGTGCCAGCAGTGATAGCGGGGGGCGAAAGACACCTAATGAGCAGTTCTTC
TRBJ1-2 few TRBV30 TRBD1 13 CAWIQGPNYGYTF TGTGCCTGGATACAGGGGCCGAACTATGGCTACACCTTC
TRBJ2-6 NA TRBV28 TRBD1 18 CASSLSRDRGAGANVLTF TGTGCCAGCAGTTTATCCAGGGACAGAGGGGCTGGGGCCAACGTCCTGACTTTC
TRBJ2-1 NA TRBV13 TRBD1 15 CASSSTDRGQNEQFF TGTGCCAGCAGCTCGACTGACAGGGGCCAGAATGAGCAGTTCTTC
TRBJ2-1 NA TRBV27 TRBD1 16 CASSQRQGALYNEQFF TGTGCCAGCAGTCAGCGACAGGGGGCTCTCTACAATGAGCAGTTCTTC
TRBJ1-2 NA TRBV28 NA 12 CASRGPNYGYTF TGTGCCAGCAGGGGCCCTAACTATGGCTACACCTTC
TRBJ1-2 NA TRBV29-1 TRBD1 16 CSVMLTGDPRGYGYTF TGCAGCGTTATGCTGACAGGGGATCCGAGAGGATATGGCTACACCTTC
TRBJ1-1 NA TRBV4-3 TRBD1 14 CASSPRTGRTEAFF TGCGCCAGCAGCCCCCGGACAGGGAGGACTGAAGCTTTCTTT
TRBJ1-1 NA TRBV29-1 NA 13 CSTHRALNTEAFF TGCAGCACACACAGGGCCCTGAACACTGAAGCTTTCTTT
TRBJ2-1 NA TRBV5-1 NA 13 CASSLYYHNEQFF TGCGCCAGCAGCTTGTATTATCACAATGAGCAGTTCTTC
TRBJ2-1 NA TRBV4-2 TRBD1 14 CASSPEDRANEQFF TGTGCCAGCAGCCCCGAGGACAGGGCCAATGAGCAGTTCTTC
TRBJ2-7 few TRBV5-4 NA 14 CASSLQGRAYEQYF TGTGCCAGCAGTCTCCAGGGGCGGGCCTACGAGCAGTACTTC
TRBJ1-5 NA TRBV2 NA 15 CASSPPLSSNQPQHF TGTGCCAGCAGCCCCCCTTTATCGAGCAATCAGCCCCAGCATTTT
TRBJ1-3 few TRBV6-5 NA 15 CASSLTDNYGNTIYF TGTGCCAGCAGTTTGACAGATAACTATGGAAACACCATATATTTT
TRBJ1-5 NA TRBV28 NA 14 CASSLSGEVQPQHF TGTGCCAGCAGTTTATCAGGGGAAGTTCAGCCCCAGCATTTT
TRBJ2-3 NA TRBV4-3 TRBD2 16 CASSQARTRTTDTQYF TGCGCCAGCAGCCAAGCCCGGACTAGGACCACAGATACGCAGTATTTT
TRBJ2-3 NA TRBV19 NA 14 CASTLRAGADTQYF TGTGCCAGTACCCTCAGGGCAGGGGCAGATACGCAGTATTTT
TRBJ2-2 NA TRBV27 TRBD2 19 CASSLFRLAGGLDTGELFF TGTGCCAGCAGTTTATTCCGGCTAGCGGGCGGATTAGACACCGGGGAGCTGTTTTTT
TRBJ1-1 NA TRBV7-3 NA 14 CASSLPGYNTEAFF TGTGCCAGCAGCTTACCCGGGTATAACACTGAAGCTTTCTTT
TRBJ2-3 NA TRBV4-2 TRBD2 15 CASSQRQRGQDTQYF TGTGCCAGCAGCCAAAGGCAGCGGGGCCAGGATACGCAGTATTTT
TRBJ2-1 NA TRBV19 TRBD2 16 CASSTGTSGPWEEQFF TGTGCCAGTAGTACCGGGACTAGCGGACCTTGGGAGGAGCAGTTCTTC
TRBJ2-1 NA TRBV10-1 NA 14 CASKRGGSYNEQFF TGCGCCAGCAAACGCGGCGGAAGCTACAATGAGCAGTTCTTC
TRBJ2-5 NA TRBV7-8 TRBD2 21 CASSLGSGPTRTSGIQETQYF TGTGCCAGCAGCTTGGGCAGCGGACCGACTAGGACTAGCGGGATTCAAGAGACCCAGTACTTC
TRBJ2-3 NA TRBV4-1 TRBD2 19 CASSQEVKTSGRGRNTQYF TGCGCCAGCAGCCAAGAAGTGAAGACTAGCGGGAGGGGGAGGAATACGCAGTATTTT
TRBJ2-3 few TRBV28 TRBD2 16 CASSYPTSGGTDTQYF TGTGCCAGCAGTTACCCGACTAGCGGGGGCACAGATACGCAGTATTTT
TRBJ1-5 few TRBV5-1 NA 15 CASSPTPYSNQPQHF TGCGCCAGCAGCCCGACACCTTATAGCAATCAGCCCCAGCATTTT
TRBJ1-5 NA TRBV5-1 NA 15 CASSLEGVGNQPQHF TGCGCCAGCAGCTTGGAAGGGGTGGGCAATCAGCCCCAGCATTTT
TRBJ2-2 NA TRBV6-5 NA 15 CASRAGAAGTGELFF TGTGCCAGCAGGGCGGGGGCCGCAGGCACCGGGGAGCTGTTTTTT
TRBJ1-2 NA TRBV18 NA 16 CASSPSRAGGPYGYTF TGTGCCAGCTCACCGAGCAGAGCGGGGGGTCCCTATGGCTACACCTTC
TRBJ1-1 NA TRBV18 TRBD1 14 CASSPTGQFTEAFF TGTGCCAGCTCACCCACGGGACAGTTCACTGAAGCTTTCTTT
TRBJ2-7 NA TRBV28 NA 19 CASSFGVLWSRGGDYEQYF TGTGCCAGCAGTTTTGGGGTGCTTTGGTCCCGGGGCGGGGACTACGAGCAGTACTTC
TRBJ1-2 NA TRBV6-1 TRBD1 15 CASSEGQGVNYGYTF TGTGCCAGCAGTGAAGGACAGGGAGTGAACTATGGCTACACCTTC
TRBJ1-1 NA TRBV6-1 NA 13 CASRGGVNTEAFF TGTGCCAGCAGGGGGGGGGTGAACACTGAAGCTTTCTTT
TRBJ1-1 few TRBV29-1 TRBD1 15 CSVEGFGTVNTEAFF TGCAGCGTTGAAGGTTTTGGGACAGTGAACACTGAAGCTTTCTTT
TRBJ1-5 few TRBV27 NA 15 CASSPGTQSNQPQHF TGTGCCAGCAGCCCCGGGACACAAAGCAATCAGCCCCAGCATTTT
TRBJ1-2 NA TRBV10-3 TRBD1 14 CAISERTGSDGYTF TGTGCCATCAGTGAAAGGACAGGGAGCGATGGCTACACCTTC
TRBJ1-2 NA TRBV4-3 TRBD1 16 CASSQEPKTGVYGYTF TGCGCCAGCAGCCAAGAGCCCAAGACAGGGGTCTATGGCTACACCTTC
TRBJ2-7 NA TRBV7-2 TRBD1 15 CASSLADRDLHEQYF TGTGCCAGCAGCCTAGCCGACAGGGATCTTCACGAGCAGTACTTC
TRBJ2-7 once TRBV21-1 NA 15 CASISSAGSLCEQYF TGTGCCAGCATCTCATCTGCGGGGTCTCTTTGCGAGCAGTACTTC